Reported below is one TCR beta chain. Its cognate antigen is unknown. CDR1 is SGDLS and CDR2 is YYNGEE in the germline V gene. The CDR3 has 15 residues. V dropped 4 bases and J dropped 4; count of bases not matched to a gene: 6. The data were taken from a study of shared clonotypes between healthy human individuals. Turning to the study itself: Donors had three CD4 naive, three CD4 memory, two CD8 naive and one CD8 memory plate apiece. Study results and caveats: Collection of samples was limited to blood; tissue repertoires likely differ.

TCRdb's table, derived via immunoSEQ multiplex PCR, lists solely in-frame clones and lacks some. The table has 2 million to 2.5 million clones, nearly 97% seen once. The TCR sequence derives from a man aged 18-30 years in good health. The rearrangement uses TRBV9 and TRBJ2-5, with 11 bases that match TRBD1. The sequenced material came from naive CD4+ T cells sorted from blood. As for subset: CD45RA+ positively selected. The CDR3 here is CASSRGQGAGETQYF. The CDR3 coding sequence is TGTGCCAGCAGCCGAGGACAGGGGGCTGGAGAGACCCAGTACTTC. Drawing the rest from reference TRBV9 and TRBJ2-5, the complete variable domain is DSGVTQTPKHLITATGQRVTLRCSPRSGDLSVYWYQQSLDQGLQFLIQYYNGEERAKGNILERFSAQQFPDLHSELNLSSLELGDSALYFCASSRGQGAGETQYFGPGTRLLVL.